Below are 25 T cell receptor beta chains sequenced from a single sample in a study of T cells in Graves' hyperthyroidism and ophthalmopathy. There were TCR beta CDR3 regions amplified from RNA transcripts. The HTBI primer set was used in a first-round RT-PCR of the TCR CDR3. TCRdb reanalysed the multiplex PCR reads using MiXCR and keeps one entry per CDR3 protein. The sample shows approximately 350,000 distinct CDR3 sequences, about 15% of them seen only once. Sequenced sample: blood. The origin of the receptors is a woman aged 60 to 75 with Graves' ophthalmopathy.

In its sample, this clonotype was seen many times. The chain uses TRBV3-1 and TRBJ2-1, with 8 positions matching TRBD2. The V gene's germline CDR1 is LGHDT and CDR2 YNNKEL (reference sequence). CDR3 length: 15 amino acids. V lost 5 bases to trimming and J lost 1 base; unmatched junction nucleotides: 4. The CDR3 spells CASSLAGKSYNEQFF. For the CDR3, the DNA is TGTGCCAGCAGCTTAGCGGGAAAGTCCTACAATGAGCAGTTCTTC.

This clonotype was seen at least ten times. This chain joins TRBV12-3 or TRBV12-4 and TRBJ2-5, with a tentative D call TRBD1 (5 bases). The ends were cut back, 5 bases at V and 4 bases at J, with 11 bases in the middle. This CDR3 spans 13 amino acids. The CDR3 DNA follows: TGTGCCAGCAGTGCGTCCCAGGGAGAGACCCAGTACTTC. Its translation is CASSASQGETQYF.

This clonotype showed up just a few times. This rearrangement joins TRBV29-1 to TRBJ2-1, with 14 bases matching TRBD2. The V gene's germline CDR1 is SQVTM and CDR2 ANQGSEA. Trimming cost V 6 bases and J 7 bases; bases outside gene matches: 5. The CDR3 totals 14 residues. In nucleotides, the CDR3 is TGCAGCGTGGGGACTAGCGGGAGTATTAATGAGCAGTTCTTC. This gives the protein CSVGTSGSINEQFF.

This clonotype appeared many times. This chain uses TRBV5-1 with TRBJ1-2, with D perhaps matching TRBD1 (6 bases). The CDR3 covers 14 residues. Trimming took 3 bases from V and 2 from J, leaving 11 bases between them. The germline gives CDR1 SGHRS, CDR2 YFSETQ. The CDR3 loop is CASSSGQTNYGYTF. The CDR3 region has the DNA TGCGCCAGCAGCTCCGGACAGACGAACTATGGCTACACCTTC. Drawing the rest from reference TRBV5-1 and TRBJ1-2, the complete variable domain is KAGVTQTPRYLIKTRGQQVTLSCSPISGHRSVSWYQQTPGQGLQFLFEYFSETQRNKGNFPGRFSGRQFSNSRSEMNVSTLELGDSALYLCASSSGQTNYGYTFGSGTRLTVV.

The J gene is TRBJ2-4, the V gene TRBV10-3, with D perhaps matching TRBD1 (6 bases). The CDR3 runs to 16 residues. Per the germline V gene, CDR1 is ENHRY and CDR2 is SYGVKD. The V gene lost 3 bases and the J gene lost 3 bases, with 15 bases spanning the gap. The CDR3, as DNA: TGTGCCATCAGTGAAAGGACAGAGTCTTTCAAAAACATTCAGTACTTC. This codes for CAISERTESFKNIQYF.

In this sample, this clonotype turned up many times. The chain couples TRBV7-2 to TRBJ2-7, with TRBD1 identical over 8 bases. This CDR3 region has 14 residues. Germline values: CDR1 SGHTA, CDR2 FQGNSA. Trimming removed 8 bases from V and 6 bases from J; junction bases left unmatched: 12. Here the CDR3 reads CASRGQGRLGEQYF. DNA of the CDR3: TGTGCCAGCCGCGGACAGGGCCGATTGGGCGAGCAGTACTTC.

The sample holds many counts of this clonotype. The chain employs TRBV2 and TRBJ1-5; weak D call: TRBD1 (5 bases). Trimming stripped 6 bases from V and 1 base from J, with 13 bases between. CDR3 length: 15 amino acids. The germline CDR1 and CDR2 sequences are SNHLY and FYNNEI. The CDR3: CASRSSGRSNQPQHF. CDR3 DNA: TGTGCCAGCAGATCCTCAGGGCGGAGCAATCAGCCCCAGCATTTT.

This clonotype came up a few times. The chain combines TRBV10-2 with TRBJ2-7; a possible D gene is TRBD1 (6 bases). Germline V CDR1 and CDR2: WSHSY, SAAADI. V was shortened by 5 bases and J by 3 bases, with 14 bases between the two germline ends. The CDR3 contains 14 residues. CDR3: CASSFRTDFYEQYF. In DNA form, the CDR3 reads TGCGCCAGCAGTTTTCGGACAGACTTCTACGAGCAGTACTTC.

This clonotype was seen many times. V is TRBV2 and J is TRBJ2-2, with D tentatively TRBD2 (6 bases). The ends were cut back, 8 bases at V and 0 bases at J, with 13 bases in the middle. Per the germline V gene, CDR1 is SNHLY and CDR2 is FYNNEI. The CDR3 is 15 residues long. The CDR3 coding sequence is TGTGCCAGCGGCTACGGGAGTTCGAACACCGGGGAGCTGTTTTTT. Amino acids: CASGYGSSNTGELFF.

This clonotype was detected ten times or more. The chain recombines TRBV5-1 with TRBJ2-1; D perhaps matches TRBD2 (5 bases). Per germline, CDR1 SGHRS and CDR2 YFSETQ. There are 16 residues in the CDR3. Trimming cost V 0 bases and J 2 bases, with 12 bases left between them. DNA for the CDR3: TGCGCCAGCAGCTTGGCCGAGGGAAACACCTACAATGAGCAGTTCTTC. Protein: CASSLAEGNTYNEQFF.

To note about this clonotype: This may be a read error, as it is one base from a much larger clone. The chain's CDR3 is CASSMGFGASYGQYF. DNA of the CDR3: TGTGCCAGCAGTATGGGGTTTGGGGCCAGCTACGGGCAGTACTTC. V usage is TRBV6-1 and J usage is TRBJ2-7, with D perhaps matching TRBD1 (5 bases). From germline, CDR1 is MNHNS and CDR2 SASEGT. CDR3 length: 15 amino acids.

This clonotype showed up many times. The genes are TRBV6-2 or TRBV6-3 and TRBJ2-4; perhaps TRBD1 as D (5 bases). CDR3 length equals 14 residues. Per the germline V gene, CDR1 is MNHEY and CDR2 is SVGEGT. V shed 0 bases and J shed 8 bases, with 11 bases lying between them. The CDR3 nucleotides are TGTGCCAGCAGTTACTCGACTCAGGGTCACATTCAGTACTTC. It specifies CASSYSTQGHIQYF.

This chain joins TRBV7-9 and TRBJ1-1, with D maybe TRBD1 (6 bases). Germline CDR1 SEHNR, CDR2 FQNEAQ (reference sequence). V lost 5 bases and J 6 bases, leaving 16 bases between the germline ends. CDR3 length equals 14 residues. The CDR3 sequence: CASSIRGGVSEAFF. CDR3 coding DNA: TGTGCCAGCAGCATAAGAGGGGGGGTGTCTGAAGCTTTCTTT. The full variable domain, with the rest looked up from reference TRBV7-9 and TRBJ1-1, is DTGVSQNPRHKITKRGQNVTFRCDPISEHNRLYWYRQTLGQGPEFLTYFQNEAQLEKSRLLSDRFSAERPKGSFSTLEIQRTEQGDSAMYLCASSIRGGVSEAFFGQGTRLTVV.

In this sample, this clonotype turned up many times. V usage is TRBV20-1 and J usage is TRBJ2-7; a possible D gene is TRBD1 (6 bases). Trimming took 3 bases from V and 3 from J, leaving 9 bases between them. Germline V lookup: CDR1 DFQATT, CDR2 SNEGSKA (reference sequence). This CDR3 has 12 residues. The CDR3 DNA follows: TGCAGTGCTAGCGGGACACACTACGAGCAGTACTTC. It is translated as CSASGTHYEQYF.

This clonotype was seen only a few times. V usage is TRBV25-1 and J usage is TRBJ2-3; 7 bases fit TRBD1. There are 16 residues in the CDR3. The ends lost 6 bases at V and 2 bases at J; junction bases unmatched: 11. The germline V gene has CDR1 MGHDK and CDR2 SYGVNS. CDR3 region: CASRTQTGKFTDTQYF. CDR3 in DNA: TGTGCCAGCAGGACCCAGACAGGGAAATTCACAGATACGCAGTATTTT.

This clonotype was seen only a few times. The rearrangement uses TRBV19 and TRBJ1-6, with D uncertain. This CDR3 is 14 amino acids long. Germline V gives CDR1 LNHDA, CDR2 SQIVND (reference sequence). This chain's CDR3 is CATGPNSYNSPLHF. CDR3 sequence (DNA): TGTGCGACCGGGCCCAACTCCTATAATTCACCCCTCCACTTT.

This clonotype was picked up many times. The gene calls are TRBV30 and TRBJ1-1; D call uncertain. Trimming pared 7 bases from V and 5 bases from J, leaving 11 bases between. The CDR3 sequence is 11 residues long. Germline lookup yields CDR1 GTSNPN and CDR2 SVGIG (reference sequence). The CDR3 sequence: CAFTVGTEAFF. The CDR3 DNA is TGTGCCTTCACCGTGGGAACTGAAGCTTTCTTT.

In this sample, this clonotype turned up once. This may be a read error: a much more frequent sequence differs by one nucleotide. The chain is built from TRBV12-3 or TRBV12-4 and TRBJ2-1; no reliable D call. CDR3 length equals 11 residues. CDR3 sequence reads: CASSFIDERFF. DNA of the CDR3: TGTGCCAGCAGTTTTATCGATGAGCGGTTCTTC.

This clonotype appeared many times. The chain joins TRBV6-2 or TRBV6-3 to TRBJ2-7, with no clear D. The CDR3 has 12 amino acids. Deletions cut 5 bases from V and 2 bases from J, with 7 bases between. Germline-derived CDR1 and CDR2 are MNHEY and SVGEGT. The DNA for the CDR3 is TGTGCCAGCAGTCCCGGGCCCTACGAGCAGTACTTC. Translation gives CASSPGPYEQYF.

This clonotype was seen many times. The V and J genes are TRBV3-1 and TRBJ2-1; no clear D gene. In germline, CDR1 is LGHDT, CDR2 YNNKEL (reference sequence). V was clipped by 4 bases and J by 7 bases, with 14 bases between them. The CDR3 covers 14 residues. The CDR3 DNA reads as TGTGCCAGCAGCCCTTTGGGCAGCCTGAATGAGCAGTTCTTC. Residues: CASSPLGSLNEQFF.

This rearrangement joins TRBV7-9 to TRBJ2-7; possible D gene TRBD2, 5 bases. Trimming cost V 5 bases and J 5 bases, with 10 bases left between them. The CDR3 runs 12 residues. Germline V gene lookup returns CDR1 SEHNR and CDR2 FQNEAQ (reference sequence). This chain's CDR3 is CASSPDSDEQYF. The CDR3, as DNA: TGTGCCAGCAGCCCGGACTCGGACGAGCAGTACTTC.

J is TRBJ2-2 and V is TRBV9; tentatively, D is TRBD1 (5 bases). The ends were cut back, 0 bases at V and 0 bases at J, with 6 bases in the middle. The CDR3 consists of 15 residues. Germline V CDR1 and CDR2: SGDLS, YYNGEE. The CDR3 sequence: CASSVVQANTGELFF. Written as DNA, the CDR3 is TGTGCCAGCAGCGTAGTACAGGCGAACACCGGGGAGCTGTTTTTT. Filled out from reference TRBV9 and TRBJ2-2, the complete variable domain reads DSGVTQTPKHLITATGQRVTLRCSPRSGDLSVYWYQQSLDQGLQFLIQYYNGEERAKGNILERFSAQQFPDLHSELNLSSLELGDSALYFCASSVVQANTGELFFGEGSRLTVL.

The genes are TRBV5-5 and TRBJ2-2; unclear D gene. The V gene's germline CDR1 is SGHKS and CDR2 YYEKEE (reference sequence). Trimming left V 4 bases short and J 5 bases short, with 9 bases between. CDR3 length: 13 residues. The CDR3 reads CASSTAFTGELFF. CDR3 DNA sequence: TGTGCCAGCAGCACCGCATTTACCGGGGAGCTGTTTTTT. The full variable domain, completed using reference TRBV5-5 and TRBJ2-2, is DAGVTQSPTHLIKTRGQQVTLRCSPISGHKSVSWYQQVLGQGPQFIFQYYEKEERGRGNFPDRFSARQFPNYSSELNVNALLLGDSALYLCASSTAFTGELFFGEGSRLTVL.

This clonotype was seen ten or more times. This chain's CDR3 is CASSLGVRGYEQYF. For the CDR3, the DNA is TGCGCCAGCAGCTTGGGGGTGAGGGGCTACGAGCAGTACTTC. The V gene is TRBV5-1, the J gene TRBJ2-7; D might be TRBD1 or TRBD2, each matching 5 bases. Germline lookup yields CDR1 SGHRS and CDR2 YFSETQ. The CDR3 spans 14 residues. With 0 bases removed from V and 3 bases from J, the gap between germline ends came to 10 bases.

This clonotype showed up many times. The rearrangement links TRBV10-3 to TRBJ2-1, with 9 bases fitting TRBD2. The CDR3 is 14 amino acids. V was clipped by 7 bases and J by 4 bases; unmatched bases: 5. CDR1 and CDR2 from the germline V gene are ENHRY and SYGVKD. CDR3 in DNA: TGTGCCATCACTCTTAGCGGGAGTTACAATGAGCAGTTCTTC. This codes for CAITLSGSYNEQFF.